This T cell receptor beta chain was found in a study of sequential checkpoint blockade in melanoma. Some clones are missing from TCRdb's copy, which holds only in-frame ones; the method was immunoSEQ multiplex PCR. Of 17,000 or so clones detected, approximately 58% appear once; the ten largest clones hold 17%. Per the germline V gene, CDR1 is MNHGY and CDR2 is SAAAGT. The ends were cut back, 6 bases at V and 4 bases at J, with 12 bases in the middle. The CDR3 consists of 13 residues. Sample treatment: randomized to nivolumab then ipilimumab (arm A) or the reverse (arm B). This clone occurred a few times.

Source: CD8+ T cells sorted from blood (inferred from file names), taken from a patient given nivolumab and ipilimumab in sequence. The receptor's source is a human donor with melanoma. The chain carries TRBV6-8 and TRBJ1-2, with D perhaps matching TRBD1 (6 bases). CDR3 nucleotides: TGTGCCAGCAGGGGGGGGCGCGCCTATGGCTACACCTTC. Translation: CASRGGRAYGYTF.